The TCR beta chain under discussion was sequenced for a study of blood T cell repertoires in COVID-19 (dated by TCRdb to 2019 to 2021). Turning to the overall study: Collaborator samples came from the United States, Italy and Spain and covered acute and convalescent phases of COVID-19. Nearly every sample came with metadata listing a de-identified subject ID, COVID-19 status, age in years and sex. Samples were obtained from the ongoing ImmuneRACE study (first 160 participants) and from 1,254 subjects provided by 6 global collaborators. The repertoires were released in a freely available public database meant as a resource for research on the immune response to SARS-CoV-2. HLA class I and class II types, where available, came from metadata supplied by the sample provider rather than from assay-based typing. Deeply sampled blood TCRbeta repertoires from subjects exposed to, actively infected with, or recovered from COVID-19 were included in the dataset. The material from the prospective study consisted of cDNA or gDNA derived from T cells, B-cell-depleted T cells, or PBMCs.

V is trimmed back by 4 bases and J by 0 bases, and the junction contains 11 bases that no gene match accounts for. Sequences LGHNA (CDR1) and YNFKEQ (CDR2) are obtained from the germline V gene. Counted from cysteine to phenylalanine, this CDR3 has 18 amino acids. Only the CDR3 region is kept as DNA, spanning 54 bases read in frame from base 1. Broader findings and caveats from the paper: How much clinical and demographic metadata was included differed by source and by participant, and the metadata was provided uncurated.

The immunoSEQ Assay, a bias-controlled multiplex PCR, was used to amplify TCRbeta CDR3 regions from genomic DNA. Turning to the authors' computational methods: The number of nucleated cells in each sample was estimated by amplification of reference gene primers within the assay. To quantify the absolute abundance of each unique TCRbeta CDR3 rearrangement, sequence reads were collapsed and filtered. For each sample, productive Simpson clonality was calculated as the square root of Simpson's diversity index over productive rearrangements. TCRdb stores this immuneACCESS table with in-frame sequences only. Part of the clones is absent; in the studies checked, under half of the shortfall reflects unresolved V genes, and no reason is known for the rest. V and J calls and clone size follow that table, whereas D and trimming were derived from the DNA. The sample table records a few hundred thousand clones; roughly 84% of these occur just once. 7.5% to 9% of the sample goes to the ten largest clones.

Each collaborating institution followed its own protocols to collect whole blood in K2EDTA tubes. For TCRbeta analysis, collaborators shipped samples in one of three forms: frozen whole blood, isolated PBMCs, or DNA extracted from either of those sample types. To note about this clone: Its antigen is still unknown. Per-base qualities were not stored, and no clone one base away is much larger.

The chain links TRBV4-2 with TRBJ2-3, with 9 junctional bases fitting TRBD2. Sequences were obtained from peripheral blood. This receptor was identified in a human donor in a cohort sampled during active COVID-19. For the CDR3, the sequence is CASSLGAGGTGSTDTQYF. Read as DNA, the sequence is TGTGCCAGCAGCCTAGGAGCGGGAGGCACAGGGAGCACAGATACGCAGTATTTT.